This T cell receptor (beta chain) was captured by sequencing in a study of blood T cells in healthy people across ages. Notes on the study in general: Diversity estimates from one million T cells were considered underestimates. Across samples, TCR beta diversity tracked strongly with naive T cell percentage.

This clonotype was seen a few times. Its antigen is currently unknown. Alongside a J-beta primer mix, a sample-barcoded 5' primer served in a second PCR lasting roughly 6 to 12 cycles. TCRdb used MiXCR to reprocess the 5' RACE reads, holding one entry per CDR3 protein. The table lists 910,000 or so distinct CDR3 sequences, about 51% of them singletons, with 20% to 25% in the top ten. CDR1 and CDR2 from the germline V gene are SQVTM and ANQGSEA. The CDR3 sequence is 14 residues long. Trimming stripped 4 bases from V and 2 bases from J, with 13 bases between. The specimen was blood. The TCR comes from a woman in her fifties or sixties in good health. The rearrangement links TRBV29-1 to TRBJ2-3; TRBD1 might be the D (5 bases). CDR3 sequence (DNA): TGCAGCGTTGCCCCCCAGGGCCTCACAGATACGCAGTATTTT. Translated, it gives CSVAPQGLTDTQYF.